One and the same sample provided the 14 T cell receptor beta chains below, sequenced in a study of spatial heterogeneity in lung cancer. One entry per CDR3 protein results from TCRdb running MiXCR on the 5' RACE reads. The sample lists some 87,000 distinct CDR3 sequences, about 9.4% occurring once. Time point noted: sample taken at primary tumor resection. Researchers sequenced whole RNA taken from tumor, nontumor lung or frozen PBMC without sorting. The sample in question was PBMCs, obtained at surgery. These receptors were collected from a male donor with early-stage non-small cell lung cancer.

A note on this clonotype: Just one base apart from a much larger clone, this may be a read error. This sequence joins TRBV4-2 and TRBJ1-5; weak D call: TRBD1 (6 bases). The V end was cut by 5 bases, the J end by 7 bases, with 15 bases between. CDR1 is LGHNA, CDR2 YNFKEQ, per germline. The length of the CDR3 is 14 residues. The CDR3 reads CASSATRGWQPQHF. DNA for the CDR3: TGTGCCAGCAGCGCGACAAGGGGGTGGCAGCCCCAGCATTTT.

V usage is TRBV7-9 and J usage is TRBJ2-1; possibly TRBD1 for D (5 bases). The CDR3 contains 15 residues. V lost 0 bases, J lost 10 bases, and 16 bases lay in between. The V gene's germline CDR1 is SEHNR and CDR2 FQNEAQ (reference sequence). CDR3 DNA: TGTGCCAGCAGCTTAGCCGCAGGGTTAGGAGACGAGCAGTTCTTC. Amino acids: CASSLAAGLGDEQFF. Together with reference TRBV7-9 and TRBJ2-1, the CDR3 gives the full variable domain: DTGVSQNPRHKITKRGQNVTFRCDPISEHNRLYWYRQTLGQGPEFLTYFQNEAQLEKSRLLSDRFSAERPKGSFSTLEIQRTEQGDSAMYLCASSLAAGLGDEQFFGPGTRLTVL.

In this sample, this clonotype turned up many times. The chain has TRBV4-2 and TRBJ1-5; TRBD1 matches at 9 bases. Looked up from germline, CDR1 is LGHNA and CDR2 is YNFKEQ. The CDR3 length is 14 residues. V trimming: 5 bases; J trimming: 7 bases; junction bases outside the gene matches: 6. The CDR3 loop reads CASSATGGWQPQHF. CDR3 DNA: TGTGCCAGCAGCGCGACAGGGGGGTGGCAGCCCCAGCATTTT.

Ten or more counts support this clonotype. This chain joins TRBV28 and TRBJ2-7; 10 nucleotides line up with TRBD1. The trim removed 8 bases at V and 5 bases at J, leaving 15 bases unmatched. The CDR3 has 16 amino acids. Per the germline V gene, CDR1 is MDHEN and CDR2 is SYDVKM. CDR3 in amino acids: CASLTLGQGIGNEQYF. The DNA of the CDR3 is TGTGCCAGCTTAACCTTGGGACAGGGGATAGGCAACGAGCAGTACTTC.

This clonotype was counted many times. The chain uses TRBV20-1 and TRBJ2-5; 10 positions match TRBD2. The length of the CDR3 is 16 residues. Germline assignment: CDR1 DFQATT and CDR2 SNEGSKA (reference sequence). With V trimmed by 2 bases and J by 4 bases, 10 bases remained unmatched. The CDR3 DNA reads TGCAGTGCTAGAATGGCGAGGACTAGCGGTAGAGAGACCCAGTACTTC. This gives the protein CSARMARTSGRETQYF.

This clonotype occurred many times. The rearrangement uses TRBV18 and TRBJ2-1; no firm D call. Trimming removed 6 bases from V and 0 bases from J, with 15 bases in between. Per the germline V gene, CDR1 is KGHSH and CDR2 is LQKENI. The CDR3 contains 16 residues. The CDR3 coding sequence is TGTGCCAGCTCGTCTTTTGGGCCCAGCTCCTACAATGAGCAGTTCTTC. It yields the protein CASSSFGPSSYNEQFF.

This clonotype was seen more than once but under ten times. The J gene is TRBJ2-2, the V gene TRBV19; D might be TRBD2 (6 bases). This CDR3 is 15 amino acids long. The germline CDR1 and CDR2 sequences are LNHDA and SQIVND (reference sequence). V lost 2 bases to trimming and J lost 5 bases, with 12 bases between them. In DNA form, the CDR3 reads TGTGCCAGTAGTATAAGGACTACCCAAACCGGGGAGCTGTTTTTT. This translates into CASSIRTTQTGELFF.

This clonotype was recorded many times. The rearrangement links TRBV6-5 to TRBJ2-7; 9 bases match TRBD1. Per the germline V gene, CDR1 is MNHEY and CDR2 is SVGAGI. With V trimmed by 8 bases and J by 11 bases, 13 bases remained unmatched. The CDR3 contains 13 residues. The CDR3 DNA sequence: TGTGCCAGCGGAATCACAGGGGGCTGGGAGAAGTACTTC. Translating gives CASGITGGWEKYF.

The V and J genes are TRBV10-3 and TRBJ2-7; 7 bases fit TRBD2. The V gene's germline CDR1 is ENHRY and CDR2 SYGVKD. Trimming cost V 1 base and J 0 bases; bases outside gene matches: 3. The CDR3 contains 15 residues. DNA for the CDR3: TGTGCCATCAGTGAGTTGGGGGGGGACTCCTACGAGCAGTACTTC. Protein sequence: CAISELGGDSYEQYF.

This clonotype was counted a single time. This chain joins TRBV6-6 and TRBJ2-5, with D perhaps TRBD1 (6 bases). The germline gives CDR1 MNHNY, CDR2 SVGAGI (reference sequence). Trimming removed 6 bases from V and 5 bases from J, with 10 bases in between. The CDR3 is made up of 12 amino acids. This chain's CDR3 is CASSLQGETQYF. DNA of the CDR3: TGTGCCAGCAGCCTACAGGGCGAGACCCAGTACTTC.

This clonotype was counted only a few times. The gene calls are TRBV6-2 or TRBV6-3 and TRBJ2-5, with 14 bases identical to TRBD2. J gave up 4 bases and V 6 bases, and 10 bases lay outside the gene matches. The CDR3 is made up of 17 amino acids. Looked up from germline, CDR1 is MNHEY and CDR2 is SVGEGT. As DNA, the CDR3 is TGTGCCAGCAGCCAGGGACTAGCGGGGGCCTTCAGAGAGACCCAGTACTTC. Encoded protein: CASSQGLAGAFRETQYF.

This clonotype was seen many times. This chain connects TRBV10-3 to TRBJ1-1; 11 nucleotides line up with TRBD1. J lost 0 bases, V lost 8 bases, and 2 bases had no gene match. Germline CDR1 is ENHRY and CDR2 is SYGVKD. This CDR3 contains 14 residues. CDR3 bases: TGTGCCATCGGGACAGGGGGAATGAACACTGAAGCTTTCTTT. It yields the protein CAIGTGGMNTEAFF.

This clonotype was seen many times. The V call is TRBV19, the J call TRBJ2-2; D is perhaps TRBD2 (7 bases). The CDR3 contains 16 residues. The V end was cut by 2 bases, the J end by 4 bases, with 14 bases between. Looked up from germline, CDR1 is LNHDA and CDR2 is SQIVND (reference sequence). The CDR3 DNA sequence: TGTGCCAGTAGTATAAGCGGGACCAGGGGCACCGGGGAGCTGTTTTTT. Its protein product is CASSISGTRGTGELFF.

The chain uses TRBV9 and TRBJ2-7; a possible D gene is TRBD2 (5 bases). The V and J ends lost 0 bases and 1 base respectively, with 11 bases between them. Looked up from germline, CDR1 is SGDLS and CDR2 is YYNGEE. The length of the CDR3 is 15 residues. This CDR3 reads CASSVEAGGSYEQYF. Written as DNA, the CDR3 is TGTGCCAGCAGCGTAGAGGCGGGTGGATCCTACGAGCAGTACTTC.